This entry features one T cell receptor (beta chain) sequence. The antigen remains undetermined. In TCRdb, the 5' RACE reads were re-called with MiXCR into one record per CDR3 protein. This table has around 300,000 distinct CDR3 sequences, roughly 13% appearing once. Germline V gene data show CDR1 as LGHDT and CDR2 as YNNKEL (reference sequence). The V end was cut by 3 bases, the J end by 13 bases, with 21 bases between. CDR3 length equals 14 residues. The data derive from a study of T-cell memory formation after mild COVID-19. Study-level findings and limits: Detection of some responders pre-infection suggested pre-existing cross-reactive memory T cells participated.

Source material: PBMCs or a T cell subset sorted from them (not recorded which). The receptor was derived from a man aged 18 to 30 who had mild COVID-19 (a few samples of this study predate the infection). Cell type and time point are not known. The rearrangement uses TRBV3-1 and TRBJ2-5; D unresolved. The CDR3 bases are TGTGCCAGCAGCCATCAGAGCGACCGTCATCCCCGGTACTTC. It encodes CASSHQSDRHPRYF.